The source of this T cell receptor (beta chain) is a study of blood T cell repertoires in COVID-19. For the study at large: From the United States, Italy and Spain came samples of acute and convalescent COVID-19. Sample material is recorded as cDNA or gDNA derived from T cells, B-cell-depleted T cells, or PBMCs.

The germline V and J ends were trimmed by 5 bases and 7 bases, with 11 bases remaining between them. This CDR3 region has 12 residues. Germline V gene sequence: CDR1 ENHRY, CDR2 SYGVKD. Original processing notes: By means of reference gene primer amplification, nucleated cell counts were estimated. This table comes from immunoSEQ multiplex PCR, and its TCRdb copy is limited to in-frame clones, with some not included. V, J and clone size reflect that table, while D and trimming were determined from the DNA. The data show about 270,000 clones, 87% seen once. The chain uses TRBV10-3 and TRBJ1-2; a weak D match, TRBD1 (6 bases). Sequenced material: peripheral blood. The sequence was obtained from a woman aged 45-65 years with acute or convalescent COVID-19. CDR3 DNA: TGTGCCATCAGTACTACAGGGTTTGGCTACACCTTC. This sequence encodes CAISTTGFGYTF.